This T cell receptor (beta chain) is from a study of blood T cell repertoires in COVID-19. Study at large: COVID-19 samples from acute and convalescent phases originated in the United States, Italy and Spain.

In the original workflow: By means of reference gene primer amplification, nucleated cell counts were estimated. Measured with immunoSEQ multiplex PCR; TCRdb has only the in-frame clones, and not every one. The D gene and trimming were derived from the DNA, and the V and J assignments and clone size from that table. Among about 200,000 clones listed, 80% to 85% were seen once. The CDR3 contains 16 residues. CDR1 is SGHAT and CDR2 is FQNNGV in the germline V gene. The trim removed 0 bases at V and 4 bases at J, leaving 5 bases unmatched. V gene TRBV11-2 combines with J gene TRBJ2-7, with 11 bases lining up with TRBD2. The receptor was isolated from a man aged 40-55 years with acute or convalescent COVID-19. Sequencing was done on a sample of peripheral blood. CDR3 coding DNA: TGTGCCAGCAGCTTAGATAGCGGGAGGGCCGTGTACGAGCAGTACTTC. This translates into CASSLDSGRAVYEQYF.